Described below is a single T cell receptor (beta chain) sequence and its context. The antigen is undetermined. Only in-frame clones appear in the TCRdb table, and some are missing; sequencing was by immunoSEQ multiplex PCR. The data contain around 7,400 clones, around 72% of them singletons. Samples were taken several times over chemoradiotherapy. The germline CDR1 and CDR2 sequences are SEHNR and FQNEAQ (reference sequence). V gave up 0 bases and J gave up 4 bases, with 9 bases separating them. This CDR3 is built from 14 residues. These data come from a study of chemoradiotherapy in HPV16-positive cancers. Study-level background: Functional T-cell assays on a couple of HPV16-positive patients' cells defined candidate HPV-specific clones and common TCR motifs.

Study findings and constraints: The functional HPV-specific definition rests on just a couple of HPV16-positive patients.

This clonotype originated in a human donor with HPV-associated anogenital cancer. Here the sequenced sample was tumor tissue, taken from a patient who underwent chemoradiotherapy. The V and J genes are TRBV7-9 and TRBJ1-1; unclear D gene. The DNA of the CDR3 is TGTGCCAGCAGCTTAGCGTCGCAGGTCACTGAAGCTTTCTTT. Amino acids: CASSLASQVTEAFF.